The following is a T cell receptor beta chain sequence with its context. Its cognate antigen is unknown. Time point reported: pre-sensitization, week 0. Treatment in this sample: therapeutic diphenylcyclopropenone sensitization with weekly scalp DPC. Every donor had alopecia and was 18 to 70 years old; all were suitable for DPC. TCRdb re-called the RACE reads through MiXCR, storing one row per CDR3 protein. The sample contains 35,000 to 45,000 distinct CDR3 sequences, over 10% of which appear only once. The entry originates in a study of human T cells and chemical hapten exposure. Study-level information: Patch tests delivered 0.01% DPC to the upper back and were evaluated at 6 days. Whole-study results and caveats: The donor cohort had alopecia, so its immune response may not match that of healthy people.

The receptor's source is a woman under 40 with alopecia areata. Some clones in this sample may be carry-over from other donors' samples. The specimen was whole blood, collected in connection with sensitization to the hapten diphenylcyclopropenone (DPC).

Here the CDR3 reads CASSQEGLAGGSTDTQYF. CDR3 sequence (DNA): TGTGCCAGCAGCCAAGAGGGACTAGCGGGGGGTAGCACAGATACGCAGTATTTT. This chain links TRBV4-2 with TRBJ2-3; TRBD2 matches at 15 bases. Trimming cost V 0 bases and J 0 bases; bases outside gene matches: 1. The CDR3 is 18 amino acids. Germline lookup yields CDR1 LGHNA and CDR2 YNFKEQ.